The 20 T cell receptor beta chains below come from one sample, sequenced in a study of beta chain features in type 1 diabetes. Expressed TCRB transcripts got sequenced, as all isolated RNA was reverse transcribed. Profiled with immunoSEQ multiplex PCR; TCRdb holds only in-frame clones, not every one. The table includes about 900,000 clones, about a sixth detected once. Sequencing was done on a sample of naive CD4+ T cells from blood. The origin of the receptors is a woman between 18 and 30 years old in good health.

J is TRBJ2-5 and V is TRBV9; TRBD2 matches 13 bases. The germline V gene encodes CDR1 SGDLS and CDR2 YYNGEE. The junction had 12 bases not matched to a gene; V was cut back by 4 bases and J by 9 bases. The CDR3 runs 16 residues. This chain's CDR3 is CASSPGLAGTTGAQYF. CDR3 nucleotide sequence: TGTGCCAGCAGCCCGGGACTAGCGGGAACTACCGGGGCCCAGTACTTC.

The DNA of the CDR3 is TGTGCCAGCAGCAAAGACTGGCGGGAGTCGTACGAGCAGTACTTC. Amino acid sequence: CASSKDWRESYEQYF. The gene calls are TRBV21-1 and TRBJ2-7; TRBD2, as called in the table, went unchecked against the DNA. TRBV21-1 is a pseudogene segment. This CDR3 has 15 amino acids.

The CDR3 sequence: CATSRSRGRVRTYNEQFF. CDR3 coding DNA: TGTGCCACCAGCAGATCCCGAGGAAGAGTACGAACCTACAATGAGCAGTTCTTC. This chain uses TRBV15 with TRBJ2-1; D not resolved. Trimming cost V 2 bases and J 2 bases, with 19 bases left between them. Germline V gene lookup returns CDR1 LNHNV and CDR2 YYDKDF (reference sequence). The CDR3 is 18 amino acids.

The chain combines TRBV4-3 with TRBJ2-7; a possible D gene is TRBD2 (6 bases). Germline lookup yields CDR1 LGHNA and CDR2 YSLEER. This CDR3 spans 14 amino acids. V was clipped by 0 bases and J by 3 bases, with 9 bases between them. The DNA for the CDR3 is TGCGCCAGCAGCCAAGAAGTGGGGGGCTACGAGCAGTACTTC. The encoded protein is CASSQEVGGYEQYF.

The CDR3 region has the DNA TGTGCCAGTAGTGCCAACCCGACCTTTGCGGGAGATACGCAGTATTTT. Translating gives CASSANPTFAGDTQYF. V and J are TRBV19 and TRBJ2-3; D perhaps matches TRBD2 (5 bases). This CDR3 comprises 16 residues. The germline gives CDR1 LNHDA, CDR2 SQIVND (reference sequence). The V end was cut by 5 bases, the J end by 5 bases, with 20 bases between. The full variable domain, in which reference TRBV19 and TRBJ2-3 provide the parts outside the CDR3, is DGGITQSPKYLFRKEGQNVTLSCEQNLNHDAMYWYRQDPGQGLRLIYYSQIVNDFQKGDIAEGYSVSREKKESFPLTVTSAQKNPTAFYLCASSANPTFAGDTQYFGPGTRLTVL.

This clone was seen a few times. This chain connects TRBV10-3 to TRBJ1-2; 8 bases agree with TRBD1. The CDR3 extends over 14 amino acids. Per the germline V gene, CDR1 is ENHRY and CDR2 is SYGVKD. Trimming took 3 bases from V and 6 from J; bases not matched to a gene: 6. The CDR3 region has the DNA TGTGCCATCAGTGACCCCTTGACAGGGGATGGCTACACCTTC. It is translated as CAISDPLTGDGYTF.

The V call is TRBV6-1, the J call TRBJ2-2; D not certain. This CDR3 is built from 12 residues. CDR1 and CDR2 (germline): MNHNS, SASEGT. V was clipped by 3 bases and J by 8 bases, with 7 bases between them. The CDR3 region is CASSDVPGELFF. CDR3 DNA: TGTGCCAGCAGTGATGTCCCTGGGGAGCTGTTTTTT.

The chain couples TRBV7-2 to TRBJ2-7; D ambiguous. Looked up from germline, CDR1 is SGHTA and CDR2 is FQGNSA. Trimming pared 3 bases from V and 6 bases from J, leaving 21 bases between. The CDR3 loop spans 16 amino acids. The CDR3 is CASSFLRNTLGSEQYF. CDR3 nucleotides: TGTGCCAGCAGCTTTCTGCGAAACACTTTAGGGTCCGAGCAGTACTTC.

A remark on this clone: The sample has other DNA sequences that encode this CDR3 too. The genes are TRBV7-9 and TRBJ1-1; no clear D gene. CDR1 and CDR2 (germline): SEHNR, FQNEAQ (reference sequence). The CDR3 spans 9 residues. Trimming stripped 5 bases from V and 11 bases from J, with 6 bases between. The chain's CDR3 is CASSPGAFF. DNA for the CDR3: TGTGCCAGCAGCCCCGGGGCTTTCTTT.

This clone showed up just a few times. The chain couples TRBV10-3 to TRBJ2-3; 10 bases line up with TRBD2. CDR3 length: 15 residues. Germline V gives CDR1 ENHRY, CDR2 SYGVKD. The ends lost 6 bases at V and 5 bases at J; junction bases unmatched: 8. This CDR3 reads CAIREREGHGDTQYF. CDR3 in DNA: TGTGCCATCAGGGAGCGGGAGGGCCATGGAGATACGCAGTATTTT.

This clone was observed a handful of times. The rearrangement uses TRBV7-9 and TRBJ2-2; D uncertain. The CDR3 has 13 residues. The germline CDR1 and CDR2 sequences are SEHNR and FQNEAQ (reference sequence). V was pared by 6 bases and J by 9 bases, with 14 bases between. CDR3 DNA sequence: TGTGCCAGCAGAACGGACCCACCCCGGGAGCTGTTTTTT. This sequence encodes CASRTDPPRELFF.

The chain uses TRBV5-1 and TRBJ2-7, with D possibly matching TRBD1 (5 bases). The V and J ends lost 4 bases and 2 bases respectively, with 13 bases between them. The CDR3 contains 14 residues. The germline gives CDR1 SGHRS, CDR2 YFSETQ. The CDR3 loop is CASSRDSRTYEQYF. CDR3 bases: TGCGCCAGCAGCCGAGACAGCCGTACCTACGAGCAGTACTTC.

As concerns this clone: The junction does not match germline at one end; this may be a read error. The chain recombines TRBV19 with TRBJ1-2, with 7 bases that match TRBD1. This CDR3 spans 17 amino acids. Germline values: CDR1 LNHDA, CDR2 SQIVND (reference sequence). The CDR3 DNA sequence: TGTGTCAGTAGTAACTCAGACCGAAGGGGGCGCGACTATGGCTACACCTTC. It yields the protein CVSSNSDRRGRDYGYTF.

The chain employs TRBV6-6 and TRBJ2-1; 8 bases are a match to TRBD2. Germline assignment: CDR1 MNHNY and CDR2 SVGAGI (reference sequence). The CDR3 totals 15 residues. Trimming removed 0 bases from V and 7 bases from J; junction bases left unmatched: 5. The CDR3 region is CASSYSFGRDNEQFF. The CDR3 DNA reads TGTGCCAGCAGTTACTCATTCGGGAGGGATAATGAGCAGTTCTTC.

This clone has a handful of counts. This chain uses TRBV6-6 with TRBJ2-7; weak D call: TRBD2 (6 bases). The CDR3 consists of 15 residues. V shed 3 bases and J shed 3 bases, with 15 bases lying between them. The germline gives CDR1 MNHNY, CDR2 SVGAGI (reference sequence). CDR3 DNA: TGTGCCAGCAGTTATGGAGCGGAGGGGAACTACGAGCAGTACTTC. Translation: CASSYGAEGNYEQYF.

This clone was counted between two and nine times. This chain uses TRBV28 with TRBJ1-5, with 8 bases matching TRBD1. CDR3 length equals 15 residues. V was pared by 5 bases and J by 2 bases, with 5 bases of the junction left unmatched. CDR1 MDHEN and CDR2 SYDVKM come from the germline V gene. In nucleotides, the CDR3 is TGTGCCAGCAGTAACCCGGACAGGGGCAATCAGCCCCAGCATTTT. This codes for CASSNPDRGNQPQHF.

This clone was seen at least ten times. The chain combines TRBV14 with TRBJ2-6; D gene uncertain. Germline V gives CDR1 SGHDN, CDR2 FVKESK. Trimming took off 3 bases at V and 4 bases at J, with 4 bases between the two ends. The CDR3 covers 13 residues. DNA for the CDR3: TGTGCCAGCAGCCATGCGGGGGCCAACGTCCTGACTTTC. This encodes CASSHAGANVLTF. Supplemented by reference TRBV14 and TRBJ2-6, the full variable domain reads EAGVTQFPSHSVIEKGQTVTLRCDPISGHDNLYWYRRVMGKEIKFLLHFVKESKQDESGMPNNRFLAERTGGTYSTLKVQPAELEDSGVYFCASSHAGANVLTFGAGSRLTVL.

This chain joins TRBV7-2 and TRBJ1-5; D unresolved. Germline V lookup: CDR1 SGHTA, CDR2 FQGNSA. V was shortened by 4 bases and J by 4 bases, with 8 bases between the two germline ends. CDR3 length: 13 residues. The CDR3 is CASSSQQNQPQHF. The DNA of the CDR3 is TGTGCCAGCAGCTCCCAACAAAATCAGCCCCAGCATTTT.

Here the CDR3 DNA reads TGTGCCAGCAGTTCCCCCGGGACCCGGCCAGATACGCAGTATTTT. Its protein product is CASSSPGTRPDTQYF. The chain employs TRBV28 and TRBJ2-3; D possibly uses TRBD1 or TRBD2 (5 bases each). Germline V gives CDR1 MDHEN, CDR2 SYDVKM. The CDR3 is 15 residues long. The ends were cut back, 4 bases at V and 4 bases at J, with 15 bases in the middle. Full variable domain (rest looked up from reference TRBV28 and TRBJ2-3): DVKVTQSSRYLVKRTGEKVFLECVQDMDHENMFWYRQDPGLGLRLIYFSYDVKMKEKGDIPEGYSVSREKKERFSLILESASTNQTSMYLCASSSPGTRPDTQYFGPGTRLTVL.

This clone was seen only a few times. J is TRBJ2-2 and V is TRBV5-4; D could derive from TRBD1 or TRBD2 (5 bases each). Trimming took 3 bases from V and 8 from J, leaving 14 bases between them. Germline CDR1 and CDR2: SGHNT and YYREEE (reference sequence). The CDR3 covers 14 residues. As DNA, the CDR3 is TGTGCCAGCAGCTGGGACGCCCGACGAGGGGAGCTGTTTTTT. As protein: CASSWDARRGELFF.